This passage covers 10 T cell receptor beta chains from one sample sequenced in a study of beta chain features in type 1 diabetes. No antigen is known for these receptors. All of the isolated RNA was reverse transcribed, so expressed TCRB transcripts were sequenced. Clones were sequenced by immunoSEQ multiplex PCR, and TCRdb holds only the in-frame ones, with some missing. The sample has hundreds of thousands of clones; around an eighth are singletons. Overall study results and limits: Type 1 diabetes patients had TCRB CDR3s that were shorter (moderately but significantly so) in all four CD4+ subsets.

Sequencing was carried out using naive CD4+ T cells from blood. The receptors stem from a man in his late teens or twenties with type 1 diabetes.

Concerning this clone: The sample holds other DNA sequences that translate to the same CDR3. This chain uses TRBV5-6 with TRBJ1-2; 7 bases fit TRBD1. J was trimmed by 2 bases and V by 4 bases; bases with no gene match: 2. CDR1 and CDR2 from the germline V gene are SGHDT and YYEEEE. This CDR3 region has 13 residues. The DNA of the CDR3 is TGTGCCAGCAGCCCGGACAGGAACTATGGCTACACCTTC. It codes for CASSPDRNYGYTF.

The chain recombines TRBV30 with TRBJ1-2; TRBD1 matches at 9 bases. The germline V gene has CDR1 GTSNPN and CDR2 SVGIG (reference sequence). This CDR3 has 14 residues. J lost 5 bases, V lost 2 bases, and 6 bases had no gene match. The CDR3 loop reads CAWSLQGAGYGYTF. CDR3 in DNA: TGTGCCTGGAGTTTACAGGGGGCCGGTTATGGCTACACCTTC.

The sample holds a few counts of this clone. V is TRBV7-3 and J is TRBJ1-1; D is perhaps TRBD1 (6 bases). The V gene lost 5 bases and the J gene lost 1 base, with 11 bases spanning the gap. The germline V gene has CDR1 SGHTA and CDR2 FQGTGA. CDR3 length: 14 residues. CDR3 protein: CASSLGHSNTEAFF. CDR3 DNA: TGTGCCAGCAGCCTGGGACATTCGAACACTGAAGCTTTCTTT.

This sequence joins TRBV6-6 and TRBJ2-7, with D possibly matching TRBD1 (5 bases). The V gene's germline CDR1 is MNHNY and CDR2 SVGAGI (reference sequence). CDR3 size: 13 residues. Trimming left V 7 bases short and J 3 bases short, with 13 bases between. The CDR3 sequence: CASTFDRIYEQYF. CDR3 coding DNA: TGTGCCAGCACCTTTGACAGAATCTACGAGCAGTACTTC.

The chain combines TRBV27 with TRBJ1-1; TRBD1 matches at 7 bases. Germline V gene sequence: CDR1 MNHEY, CDR2 SMNVEV (reference sequence). V lost 6 bases to trimming and J lost 8 bases; unmatched junction nucleotides: 12. The CDR3 has 14 residues. The CDR3 is CASRGIRGMGEAFF. The CDR3 DNA follows: TGTGCCAGCAGGGGAATCAGGGGGATGGGGGAAGCTTTCTTT.

The chain uses TRBV6-5 and TRBJ1-4; D is uncertain. The CDR3 extends over 13 amino acids. Looked up from germline, CDR1 is MNHEY and CDR2 is SVGAGI. V was shortened by 6 bases and J by 8 bases, with 13 bases between the two germline ends. CDR3 DNA sequence: TGTGCCAGCAGCCTGGCCCCGGAGGAAAAACTGTTTTTT. This translates into CASSLAPEEKLFF.

This chain joins TRBV10-2 and TRBJ2-1; D is perhaps TRBD1 (5 bases). CDR3 length equals 14 residues. Trimming took 4 bases from V and 6 from J, leaving 13 bases between them. Germline lookup yields CDR1 WSHSY and CDR2 SAAADI. The CDR3 loop reads CASSAVQGGNEQFF. The CDR3 nucleotides are TGCGCCAGCAGTGCTGTGCAGGGCGGCAATGAGCAGTTCTTC.

This chain connects TRBV7-2 to TRBJ1-4; no reliable D call. The CDR3 is 13 residues long. Trimming stripped 8 bases from V and 3 bases from J, with 10 bases between. Germline lookup yields CDR1 SGHTA and CDR2 FQGNSA. The CDR3 coding sequence is TGTGCCAGCCAGGTCGACTCTAATGAAAAACTGTTTTTT. It is translated as CASQVDSNEKLFF.

This chain links TRBV7-9 with TRBJ1-1; D gene unclear. Per germline, CDR1 SEHNR and CDR2 FQNEAQ (reference sequence). V gave up 5 bases and J gave up 3 bases, with 10 bases separating them. This CDR3 comprises 13 residues. The CDR3, as DNA: TGTGCCAGCAGCCAGCGGTCGGACACTGAAGCTTTCTTT. The encoded protein is CASSQRSDTEAFF.

V gene TRBV5-4 combines with J gene TRBJ2-1, with D tentatively TRBD1 or TRBD2 (5 bases each). The CDR3 sequence is 13 residues long. The germline V gene has CDR1 SGHNT and CDR2 YYREEE (reference sequence). V was pared by 4 bases and J by 14 bases, with 19 bases between. In DNA, the CDR3 is TGTGCCAGCAGCACCTCCGGGACGCAAAGGGAGTTCTTC. This codes for CASSTSGTQREFF. The whole variable domain, filled in from reference TRBV5-4 and TRBJ2-1, reads ETGVTQSPTHLIKTRGQQVTLRCSSQSGHNTVSWYQQALGQGPQFIFQYYREEENGRGNFPPRFSGLQFPNYSSELNVNALELDDSALYLCASSTSGTQREFFGPGTRLTVL.